These 30 T cell receptor beta chains were all obtained from the same sample, sequenced in a study of memory CD4+ T cells and cytomegalovirus serostatus. Single viable CD3+CD4+CD8-CD45RO+ cells were sorted as the memory CD4+ T cells. Clones were read by immunoSEQ multiplex PCR, and TCRdb kept only the in-frame ones, dropping some. This sample carries some 30,000 clones, around 76% of them seen once, and the ten largest clones take 0.6% to 0.65%. The source material was memory CD4+ T cells from blood. These receptor sequences come from an adult in good health and CMV-seronegative. Some clones in this sample may be carry-over from other donors' samples.

The chain links TRBV5-6 to TRBJ2-3; D unresolved. From germline, CDR1 is SGHDT and CDR2 YYEEEE. V shed 1 base and J shed 6 bases, with 3 bases lying between them. This CDR3 spans 11 amino acids. The CDR3, as DNA: TGTGCCAGCAGCTTGACGGATACGCAGTATTTT. This sequence encodes CASSLTDTQYF.

The chain uses TRBV4-1 and TRBJ1-6; D perhaps matches TRBD1 (5 bases). Per germline, CDR1 MGHRA and CDR2 YSYEKL. V shed 3 bases and J shed 7 bases, with 16 bases lying between them. This CDR3 spans 16 amino acids. This CDR3 is CASSHEFQGRNSPLHF. DNA for the CDR3: TGCGCCAGCAGCCATGAATTTCAGGGCAGAAATTCACCCCTCCACTTT.

This chain uses TRBV2 with TRBJ2-5; D might be TRBD1 (5 bases). V gave up 5 bases and J gave up 4 bases, with 14 bases separating them. The CDR3 contains 14 residues. Germline V gives CDR1 SNHLY, CDR2 FYNNEI. The CDR3 DNA reads as TGTGCCAGCAGTTGGGGTCCAGGGCTAGAGACCCAGTACTTC. It is translated as CASSWGPGLETQYF.

V and J are TRBV9 and TRBJ1-2, with 9 nucleotides matching TRBD1. The junction had 15 bases not matched to a gene; V was cut back by 4 bases and J by 5 bases. CDR3 length: 17 amino acids. Germline V gene lookup returns CDR1 SGDLS and CDR2 YYNGEE. The CDR3 loop is CASSRPGQGGRRYGYTF. The CDR3 DNA reads as TGTGCCAGCAGCCGTCCGGGACAGGGTGGGAGGAGGTATGGCTACACCTTC.

This clone was counted a single time. J is TRBJ2-2 and V is TRBV4-1, with unresolved D. The V gene's germline CDR1 is MGHRA and CDR2 YSYEKL. The CDR3 extends over 14 amino acids. Trimming stripped 0 bases from V and 5 bases from J, with 7 bases between. CDR3 protein: CASSQDPRTGELFF. The CDR3, as DNA: TGCGCCAGCAGCCAAGACCCGCGTACCGGGGAGCTGTTTTTT.

This chain links TRBV28 with TRBJ2-2, with D possibly TRBD1 on 6 matching bases. CDR1 is MDHEN, CDR2 SYDVKM, per germline. Trimming shortened V by 1 base and J by 1 base, and 16 bases separated the two germline ends. The CDR3 totals 18 residues. The CDR3: CASSLYGRGAGNTGELFF. The CDR3 DNA reads TGTGCCAGCAGTTTATACGGCAGGGGCGCCGGGAACACCGGGGAGCTGTTTTTT.

This clone has just one count. The chain links TRBV6-5 to TRBJ2-2; D uncertain. Trimming took off 8 bases at V and 1 base at J, with 11 bases between the two ends. Germline V gene lookup returns CDR1 MNHEY and CDR2 SVGAGI. The CDR3 runs 14 residues. CDR3 sequence reads: CASGRQMNTGELFF. The CDR3, as DNA: TGTGCCAGCGGCAGGCAGATGAACACCGGGGAGCTGTTTTTT.

This clone was found once. The chain employs TRBV5-4 and TRBJ2-7; maybe TRBD1 (6 bases). The CDR3 covers 15 residues. Germline V gives CDR1 SGHNT, CDR2 YYREEE (reference sequence). Trimming pared 0 bases from V and 2 bases from J, leaving 12 bases between. The CDR3 DNA is TGTGCCAGCAGCTTGGGGCAGGGGCCCGCCTACGAGCAGTACTTC. Translation gives CASSLGQGPAYEQYF.

V is TRBV5-1 and J is TRBJ1-3; D remains unclear. The CDR3 is 16 residues long. Germline lookup yields CDR1 SGHRS and CDR2 YFSETQ. Trimming took 0 bases from V and 0 from J, leaving 10 bases between them. The CDR3 nucleotides read TGCGCCAGCAGCTTGGGACACAGCCTCTCTGGAAACACCATATATTTT. It specifies CASSLGHSLSGNTIYF.

This clone was seen only once. The genes are TRBV29-1 and TRBJ2-2, with D perhaps TRBD1 (5 bases). The V and J ends lost 7 bases and 2 bases respectively, with 14 bases between them. This CDR3 region has 14 residues. Germline lookup yields CDR1 SQVTM and CDR2 ANQGSEA. The CDR3, as DNA: TGCAGCGGCCGCGCGCAGGGCAACACCGGGGAGCTGTTTTTT. Translation: CSGRAQGNTGELFF.

The chain couples TRBV19 to TRBJ1-6, with D hard to call. Per the germline V gene, CDR1 is LNHDA and CDR2 is SQIVND (reference sequence). The CDR3 sequence is 15 residues long. Trimming shortened V by 4 bases and J by 7 bases, and 14 bases separated the two germline ends. CDR3 region: CASSKGRNENSPLHF. The CDR3 DNA reads as TGTGCCAGTAGTAAAGGCAGAAACGAGAATTCACCCCTCCACTTT.

The genes are TRBV29-1 and TRBJ2-7, with D possibly matching TRBD1 (6 bases). The V end lost 6 bases, the J end lost 2 bases, and 14 bases lay between the germline ends. CDR3 size: 13 residues. Germline V CDR1 and CDR2: SQVTM, ANQGSEA. CDR3 sequence reads: CSVGQLATYEQYF. DNA of the CDR3: TGCAGCGTCGGACAGTTAGCGACCTACGAGCAGTACTTC.

Here the CDR3 reads CASSVYRAGNTIYF. CDR3 sequence (DNA): TGTGCCAGCAGCGTATACAGGGCTGGAAACACCATATATTTT. This sequence joins TRBV7-2 and TRBJ1-3, with D perhaps matching TRBD1 (6 bases). Germline V gene sequence: CDR1 SGHTA, CDR2 FQGNSA. V was trimmed by 5 bases and J by 2 bases, leaving 10 bases between them. CDR3 length: 14 amino acids.

The chain employs TRBV19 and TRBJ1-2; 9 positions match TRBD1. Germline V gene lookup returns CDR1 LNHDA and CDR2 SQIVND (reference sequence). This CDR3 spans 14 amino acids. The V gene end was trimmed by 5 bases and the J gene end by 1 base; junction bases not matched to a gene: 2. This CDR3 reads CASSETGGNYGYTF. CDR3 sequence (DNA): TGTGCCAGTAGTGAGACAGGGGGTAACTATGGCTACACCTTC. The whole variable domain, filled in from reference TRBV19 and TRBJ1-2, reads DGGITQSPKYLFRKEGQNVTLSCEQNLNHDAMYWYRQDPGQGLRLIYYSQIVNDFQKGDIAEGYSVSREKKESFPLTVTSAQKNPTAFYLCASSETGGNYGYTFGSGTRLTVV.

The chain recombines TRBV6-5 with TRBJ1-2, with 12 bases lining up with TRBD1. There are 16 residues in the CDR3. The ends lost 0 bases at V and 6 bases at J; junction bases unmatched: 5. Germline lookup yields CDR1 MNHEY and CDR2 SVGAGI. The CDR3 DNA reads TGTGCCAGCAGTTACTCGATAGGGACAGGGGGCAATGGCTACACCTTC. This gives the protein CASSYSIGTGGNGYTF.

The chain links TRBV4-1 to TRBJ2-3; D possibly corresponds to TRBD2 (5 bases). Germline CDR1 and CDR2: MGHRA and YSYEKL. This CDR3 contains 14 residues. V was clipped by 0 bases and J by 9 bases, with 13 bases between them. The CDR3 region is CASSQDASSTTQYF. The CDR3 DNA reads TGCGCCAGCAGCCAAGATGCTAGCTCCACGACGCAGTATTTT.

The CDR3 DNA follows: TGTGCCAGCAGCTTAGCGCCACAGACCTGGAACGAGCAGTACTTC. Protein: CASSLAPQTWNEQYF. The chain recombines TRBV11-2 with TRBJ2-7; D unresolved. CDR3 size: 15 residues. From germline, CDR1 is SGHAT and CDR2 FQNNGV. Deletions cut 1 base from V and 5 bases from J, with 15 bases between.

This chain connects TRBV2 to TRBJ2-3; 9 nucleotides match TRBD2. The CDR3 runs to 16 residues. Germline loops: CDR1 SNHLY, CDR2 FYNNEI. The V segment lost 11 bases and the J segment 0 bases; nucleotides outside the gene matches: 12. The CDR3 sequence is CASYPSGALSTDTQYF. CDR3 nucleotides: TGTGCCTCCTACCCTAGCGGGGCCCTTAGCACAGATACGCAGTATTTT.

V is TRBV12-5 and J is TRBJ2-2; TRBD2 agrees at 8 bases. This CDR3 spans 16 amino acids. Looked up from germline, CDR1 is LGHNT and CDR2 is FRNRAP. Unmatched junction bases numbered 7, after V lost 0 bases and J lost 7 bases. The DNA for the CDR3 is TGTGCTAGTGGTTTGGTAATCAGCGGGGGAAACGGGGAGCTGTTTTTT. Its translation is CASGLVISGGNGELFF. The complete variable domain, with remaining parts taken from reference TRBV12-5 and TRBJ2-2, reads DARVTQTPRHKVTEMGQEVTMRCQPILGHNTVFWYRQTMMQGLELLAYFRNRAPLDDSGMPKDRFSAEMPDATLATLKIQPSEPRDSAVYFCASGLVISGGNGELFFGEGSRLTVL.

This sequence joins TRBV6-5 and TRBJ2-7; maybe TRBD1 (7 bases). The CDR3 extends over 14 amino acids. V lost 3 bases to trimming and J lost 5 bases, with 14 bases between them. Germline V gene sequence: CDR1 MNHEY, CDR2 SVGAGI. CDR3 sequence reads: CASSYKTGRNEQYF. The CDR3 DNA reads TGTGCCAGCAGTTATAAGACAGGGAGGAACGAGCAGTACTTC.

The chain couples TRBV5-1 to TRBJ2-7; 15 bases fit TRBD2. The CDR3 length is 15 residues. Germline values: CDR1 SGHRS, CDR2 YFSETQ. The junction had 5 bases not matched to a gene; V was cut back by 4 bases and J by 6 bases. DNA for the CDR3: TGCGCCAGCAGCCGGACTAGCGGGGGGGGTCGCGAGCAGTACTTC. Protein sequence: CASSRTSGGGREQYF.

The CDR3: CASSLFSRGDYNEQFF. DNA for the CDR3: TGCGCCAGCAGCTTATTCTCGCGGGGGGATTACAATGAGCAGTTCTTC. The chain employs TRBV5-1 and TRBJ2-1, with 8 positions matching TRBD2. Germline V gene data show CDR1 as SGHRS and CDR2 as YFSETQ. Germline trimming cut 2 bases from V and 4 bases from J; bases unmatched to any gene: 8. CDR3 size: 16 residues.

The chain uses TRBV11-2 and TRBJ2-2; perhaps D is TRBD1 or TRBD2 (5 bases each). CDR1 is SGHAT, CDR2 FQNNGV, per germline. This CDR3 is 16 amino acids long. V was clipped by 0 bases and J by 0 bases, with 8 bases between them. In nucleotides, the CDR3 is TGTGCCAGCAGCTTAGATGGGGGAACGAACACCGGGGAGCTGTTTTTT. Amino acids: CASSLDGGTNTGELFF.

The chain combines TRBV4-1 with TRBJ1-1; D possibly corresponds to TRBD1 (5 bases). Trimming took 3 bases from V and 5 from J, leaving 16 bases between them. The CDR3 is made up of 15 amino acids. CDR1 and CDR2 from the germline V gene are MGHRA and YSYEKL. CDR3 amino acids: CASSQGTGVGTEAFF. The CDR3 DNA follows: TGCGCCAGCAGCCAGGGGACGGGGGTCGGGACTGAAGCTTTCTTT.

The CDR3 region has the DNA TGCGCCAGCAGCTTGGATGCGGTGTCCACAGATACGCAGTATTTT. This sequence encodes CASSLDAVSTDTQYF. The chain has TRBV5-1 and TRBJ2-3; no definite D call. Deletions cut 0 bases from V and 2 bases from J, with 10 bases between. Germline assignment: CDR1 SGHRS and CDR2 YFSETQ. The CDR3 totals 15 residues.

The gene calls are TRBV2 and TRBJ2-3, with 7 nucleotides matching TRBD2. This CDR3 contains 15 residues. Germline V gives CDR1 SNHLY, CDR2 FYNNEI. The ends lost 1 base at V and 5 bases at J; junction bases unmatched: 6. The CDR3 coding sequence is TGTGCCAGCAGTGAAGTGGGGGGGTCGTTAGATACGCAGTATTTT. It is translated as CASSEVGGSLDTQYF.

V and J are TRBV10-2 and TRBJ1-5; D remains unclear. Germline V CDR1 and CDR2: WSHSY, SAAADI. V lost 4 bases to trimming and J lost 4 bases, with 5 bases between them. The CDR3 loop spans 12 amino acids. In nucleotides, the CDR3 is TGCGCCAGCAGTGTAGGGAATCAGCCCCAGCATTTT. Amino acid sequence: CASSVGNQPQHF.

This clone was observed a few times. The rearrangement joins TRBV4-2 to TRBJ1-5; 7 nucleotides agree with TRBD1. V was pared by 2 bases and J by 0 bases, with 4 bases of the junction left unmatched. Germline CDR1 reads LGHNA; CDR2 reads YNFKEQ. CDR3 length equals 16 residues. This CDR3 is CASSQTQGSSNQPQHF. The CDR3 nucleotides read TGTGCCAGCAGCCAAACACAGGGGTCTAGCAATCAGCCCCAGCATTTT.

In this sample, this clone turned up once. This rearrangement joins TRBV7-2 to TRBJ2-1; D might be TRBD2 (7 bases). V was pared by 3 bases and J by 5 bases, with 11 bases between. CDR3 length: 14 amino acids. Germline loops: CDR1 SGHTA, CDR2 FQGNSA. CDR3 residues: CASSFSGGHNEQFF. The CDR3, as DNA: TGTGCCAGCAGCTTCTCGGGGGGCCACAATGAGCAGTTCTTC.

The chain has TRBV15 and TRBJ1-2; D might be TRBD1 (6 bases). Germline loops: CDR1 LNHNV, CDR2 YYDKDF (reference sequence). V lost 9 bases to trimming and J lost 4 bases, with 18 bases between them. The CDR3 has 14 residues. CDR3 amino acids: CATRGAAFGYGYTF. The CDR3 nucleotides are TGTGCCACTAGGGGGGCTGCCTTCGGCTATGGCTACACCTTC.